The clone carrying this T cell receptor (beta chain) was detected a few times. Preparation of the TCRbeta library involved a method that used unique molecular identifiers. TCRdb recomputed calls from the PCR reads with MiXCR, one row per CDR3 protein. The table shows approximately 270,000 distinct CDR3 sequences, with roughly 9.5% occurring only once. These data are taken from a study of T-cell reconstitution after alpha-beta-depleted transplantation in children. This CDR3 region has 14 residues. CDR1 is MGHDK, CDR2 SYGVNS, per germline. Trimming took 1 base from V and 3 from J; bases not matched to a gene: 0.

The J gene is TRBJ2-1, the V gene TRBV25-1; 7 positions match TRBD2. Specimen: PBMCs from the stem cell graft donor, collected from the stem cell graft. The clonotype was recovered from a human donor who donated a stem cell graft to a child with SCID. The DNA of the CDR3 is TGTGCCAGCAGTGAATCGGGGGGCTACAATGAGCAGTTCTTC. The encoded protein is CASSESGGYNEQFF. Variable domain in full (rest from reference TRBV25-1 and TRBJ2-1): EADIYQTPRYLVIGTGKKITLECSQTMGHDKMYWYQQDPGMELHLIHYSYGVNSTEKGDLSSESTVSRIRTEHFPLTLESARPSHTSQYLCASSESGGYNEQFFGPGTRLTVL.